This TCR beta chain was recorded in a study of blood T cells in healthy people across ages. With a J-beta primer mix and a sample-barcoded 5' primer, a second PCR ran roughly 6 to 12 cycles. A minimum of 2.5 million CDR3-containing paired-end reads was obtained for each sample. Each CDR3 protein is one row after TCRdb ran MiXCR on the 5' RACE reads. In the table there are approximately 730,000 distinct CDR3 sequences, around 46% of which are singletons. This clonotype was detected ten times or more. This CDR3 comprises 15 residues. V shed 3 bases and J 0 bases; nucleotides not matched to a gene: 5. The receptor was derived from a woman aged 60-75 years in good health. The chain recombines TRBV12-3 or TRBV12-4 with TRBJ2-7; TRBD2 matches at 7 bases. Specimen: blood. In nucleotides, the CDR3 is TGTGCCAGCAGTTTGACGGGAGGCCTCTCCTACGAGCAGTACTTC. This gives the protein CASSLTGGLSYEQYF.